Each of the 29 T cell receptor beta chains below was sequenced from the same sample in a study of cytomegalovirus exposure and HLA in healthy donors. The method was immunoSEQ multiplex PCR; TCRdb's version includes in-frame clones alone and lacks a portion of them. The sample has 95,000 to 120,000 clones; under 97% are singletons. Specimen: PBMCs. These receptors were obtained from a woman under 30 in good health and CMV-seronegative.

This clone has a single count. The chain joins TRBV27 to TRBJ2-1; 7 nucleotides match TRBD1. The V gene's germline CDR1 is MNHEY and CDR2 SMNVEV (reference sequence). Trimming removed 7 bases from V and 3 bases from J; junction bases left unmatched: 3. The CDR3 is 13 amino acids. The CDR3 sequence: CASKTGDYNEQFF. The CDR3 DNA reads as TGTGCCAGCAAAACAGGGGACTACAATGAGCAGTTCTTC.

The V gene is TRBV5-7, the J gene TRBJ1-5; D might be TRBD1 (5 bases). TRBV5-7 is an ORF; its function is uncertain. The CDR3 runs 14 residues. The V and J ends lost 6 bases and 3 bases respectively, with 13 bases between them. CDR3 sequence: CASTVTATNQPQHF. The CDR3 nucleotides are TGTGCCAGCACCGTGACAGCTACCAATCAGCCCCAGCATTTT.

The gene calls are TRBV28 and TRBJ1-4; D unresolved. V was trimmed by 5 bases and J by 1 base, leaving 8 bases between them. CDR1 and CDR2 from the germline V gene are MDHEN and SYDVKM. This CDR3 has 14 amino acids. This CDR3 is CASSPGGTNEKLFF. Written as DNA, the CDR3 is TGTGCCAGCAGTCCCGGCGGAACTAATGAAAAACTGTTTTTT.

The V and J genes are TRBV18 and TRBJ1-1; D is perhaps TRBD1 (5 bases). Trimming stripped 3 bases from V and 1 base from J, with 12 bases between. This CDR3 contains 15 residues. Germline values: CDR1 KGHSH, CDR2 LQKENI. The CDR3 reads CASSPTGSGNTEAFF. For the CDR3, the DNA is TGTGCCAGCTCACCCACAGGTTCGGGGAACACTGAAGCTTTCTTT.

The chain combines TRBV5-1 with TRBJ2-3, with 12 nucleotides matching TRBD2. The CDR3 is made up of 16 amino acids. The V and J ends lost 7 bases and 3 bases, in that order; junction bases with no gene match: 9. Germline V CDR1 and CDR2: SGHRS, YFSETQ. The CDR3 DNA reads TGCGCCAGCTCCCTCACTAGCGGGGGGCCGACAGATACGCAGTATTTT. It specifies CASSLTSGGPTDTQYF.

This chain connects TRBV27 to TRBJ1-6, with TRBD1 identical over 9 bases. There are 16 residues in the CDR3. Germline loops: CDR1 MNHEY, CDR2 SMNVEV (reference sequence). V shed 10 bases, J shed 0 bases, and the junction held 7 bases outside the gene matches. CDR3 sequence (DNA): TGTGCCAAGCCCCCGACAGGGGGCTCCTATAATTCACCCCTCCACTTT. It translates to CAKPPTGGSYNSPLHF.

V is TRBV6-6 and J is TRBJ1-5, with D unclear. V dropped 8 bases and J dropped 6 bases, with 11 bases sitting between them. CDR1 and CDR2 from the germline V gene are MNHNY and SVGAGI (reference sequence). The CDR3 loop spans 12 amino acids. The CDR3 nucleotides read TGTGCCAGCGATAGAGGCAGTCAGCCCCAGCATTTT. Amino acids: CASDRGSQPQHF.

This chain connects TRBV27 to TRBJ2-5; TRBD1 agrees at 10 bases. Germline CDR1 and CDR2: MNHEY and SMNVEV (reference sequence). This CDR3 spans 15 amino acids. The V gene end was trimmed by 5 bases and the J gene end by 5 bases; junction bases not matched to a gene: 8. DNA of the CDR3: TGTGCCAGCAGTGGGTGGGGACAGGGGCCTGAGACCCAGTACTTC. It codes for CASSGWGQGPETQYF.

The chain combines TRBV28 with TRBJ2-1; 9 positions match TRBD2. Trimming at V came to 8 bases and at J to 2 bases, leaving 10 bases not matched to a gene. In germline, CDR1 is MDHEN, CDR2 SYDVKM. CDR3 length: 16 residues. CDR3 bases: TGTGCCAGCTCCGCTGGCGGGGGGGCCCCCTACAATGAGCAGTTCTTC. Residues: CASSAGGGAPYNEQFF.

This sequence joins TRBV29-1 and TRBJ2-7; the D gene is possibly TRBD2 (6 bases). CDR3 length equals 13 residues. Germline V gene lookup returns CDR1 SQVTM and CDR2 ANQGSEA. The ends were cut back, 5 bases at V and 1 base at J, with 12 bases in the middle. This CDR3 reads CSVTRDLSYEQYF. CDR3 coding DNA: TGCAGCGTTACCCGGGACTTGTCCTACGAGCAGTACTTC.

DNA for the CDR3: TGTGCCAGCAGACGCGAGGACAGGATACAAGAGACCCAGTACTTC. Its translation is CASRREDRIQETQYF. The chain is built from TRBV28 and TRBJ2-5, with TRBD1 matching 7 bases. The CDR3 has 15 amino acids. V shed 6 bases, J shed 2 bases, and the junction held 9 bases outside the gene matches. From germline, CDR1 is MDHEN and CDR2 SYDVKM.

CDR3 sequence (DNA): TGTGCCAGCAGCGCCCAACAGGGGGCGACCGGGGAGCTGTTTTTT. Amino acid sequence: CASSAQQGATGELFF. V usage is TRBV9 and J usage is TRBJ2-2, with 9 bases that match TRBD1. Unmatched junction bases numbered 5, after V lost 3 bases and J lost 5 bases. CDR3 length: 15 residues. CDR1 is SGDLS and CDR2 is YYNGEE in the germline V gene.

CDR3 sequence: CASTFGEQGINQPQHF. CDR3 coding DNA: TGTGCCAGCACCTTTGGGGAACAGGGGATCAATCAGCCCCAGCATTTT. The chain recombines TRBV28 with TRBJ1-5; 7 nucleotides align to TRBD1. CDR1 MDHEN and CDR2 SYDVKM come from the germline V gene. The CDR3 spans 16 residues. Losses at the gene ends were 7 bases for V and 3 bases for J; bases not matched to a gene: 12.

The chain uses TRBV6-6 and TRBJ2-7, with 15 positions matching TRBD2. The CDR3 loop spans 15 amino acids. Germline V gives CDR1 MNHNY, CDR2 SVGAGI (reference sequence). Losses at the gene ends were 6 bases for V and 2 bases for J; bases not matched to a gene: 2. In DNA form, the CDR3 reads TGTGCCAGCAGCTGGACTAGCGGGGGGGCCTACGAGCAGTACTTC. It codes for CASSWTSGGAYEQYF.

The chain recombines TRBV28 with TRBJ1-2; D gene unclear. Germline V gene sequence: CDR1 MDHEN, CDR2 SYDVKM. The CDR3 is 17 amino acids. The V end lost 4 bases, the J end lost 0 bases, and 18 bases lay between the germline ends. As DNA, the CDR3 is TGTGCCAGCAGTTCTCAGTTACCTCGGCGGGCTAACTATGGCTACACCTTC. It yields the protein CASSSQLPRRANYGYTF.

V gene TRBV6-1 combines with J gene TRBJ1-2; tentative D call: TRBD1 (5 bases). The V gene lost 4 bases and the J gene lost 4 bases, with 19 bases spanning the gap. This CDR3 spans 16 amino acids. The V gene's germline CDR1 is MNHNS and CDR2 SASEGT. Written as DNA, the CDR3 is TGTGCCAGCAGTGCCCAAACAGGATTTGTAAGCTATGGCTACACCTTC. Translated: CASSAQTGFVSYGYTF.

This chain uses TRBV21-1 with TRBJ2-5; the DNA was not used to check the table's D call, TRBD2. TRBV21-1 is tagged as a pseudogene. The length of the CDR3 is 14 residues. The CDR3, as DNA: TGTGCCAGCAGCAAGGGGGGGGTTCGGGAGACCCAGTACTTC. Its protein product is CASSKGGVRETQYF.

The gene calls are TRBV18 and TRBJ1-1; D is undetermined. CDR1 and CDR2 (germline): KGHSH, LQKENI. V lost 2 bases, J lost 11 bases, and 15 bases lay in between. There are 13 residues in the CDR3. The CDR3 DNA sequence: TGTGCCAGCTCACCAGGGCCCCAAATTGGGGCTTTCTTT. This gives the protein CASSPGPQIGAFF.

This chain joins TRBV18 and TRBJ2-5; no reliable D call. The V end was cut by 2 bases, the J end by 1 base, with 5 bases between. CDR1 KGHSH and CDR2 LQKENI come from the germline V gene. The CDR3 has 13 amino acids. The CDR3 DNA follows: TGTGCCAGCTCACCAGAGGTCCAAGAGACCCAGTACTTC. Its protein is CASSPEVQETQYF.

V usage is TRBV7-9 and J usage is TRBJ2-1; 10 bases map to TRBD2. The CDR3 contains 16 residues. The V gene's germline CDR1 is SEHNR and CDR2 FQNEAQ (reference sequence). V was pared by 11 bases and J by 4 bases, with 14 bases of the junction left unmatched. In DNA form, the CDR3 reads TGTGCCGGAGCCTGGGCTAGCGGGGGCCTGTACAATGAGCAGTTCTTC. Protein sequence: CAGAWASGGLYNEQFF.

The rearrangement links TRBV28 to TRBJ2-1; 7 bases match TRBD2. Per germline, CDR1 MDHEN and CDR2 SYDVKM. CDR3 length: 15 residues. Trimming at V came to 5 bases and at J to 5 bases, leaving 9 bases not matched to a gene. The CDR3 sequence: CASSPTWGGHNEQFF. The CDR3 DNA reads as TGTGCCAGCAGTCCAACTTGGGGGGGACACAATGAGCAGTTCTTC.

The chain combines TRBV19 with TRBJ1-4; unclear D gene. The V gene lost 7 bases and the J gene lost 8 bases, with 20 bases spanning the gap. The germline V gene has CDR1 LNHDA and CDR2 SQIVND (reference sequence). This CDR3 has 15 residues. The CDR3 sequence: CASKDPGASVEKLFF. CDR3 nucleotides: TGTGCCAGTAAAGACCCGGGAGCCTCGGTAGAAAAACTGTTTTTT.

The V gene is TRBV5-1, the J gene TRBJ1-6, with TRBD1 matching over 7 bases. The germline V gene has CDR1 SGHRS and CDR2 YFSETQ. Losses at the gene ends were 0 bases for V and 0 bases for J; bases not matched to a gene: 9. The CDR3 extends over 19 amino acids. CDR3: CASSLVVGTASSYNSPLHF. DNA for the CDR3: TGCGCCAGCAGCTTGGTAGTTGGGACAGCGAGCTCCTATAATTCACCCCTCCACTTT. The full variable domain, completed using reference TRBV5-1 and TRBJ1-6, is KAGVTQTPRYLIKTRGQQVTLSCSPISGHRSVSWYQQTPGQGLQFLFEYFSETQRNKGNFPGRFSGRQFSNSRSEMNVSTLELGDSALYLCASSLVVGTASSYNSPLHFGNGTRLTVT.

The chain carries TRBV6-1 and TRBJ2-1, with D possibly TRBD1 on 5 matching bases. V lost 6 bases to trimming and J lost 9 bases, with 18 bases between them. CDR3 length: 14 residues. Germline lookup yields CDR1 MNHNS and CDR2 SASEGT. CDR3 region: CASRAGQAVVEQFF. Here the CDR3 DNA reads TGTGCCAGCAGGGCCGGACAAGCCGTTGTTGAGCAGTTCTTC.

This chain uses TRBV28 with TRBJ1-5; TRBD1 matches at 7 bases. The CDR3 spans 15 residues. Losses at the gene ends were 2 bases for V and 3 bases for J; bases not matched to a gene: 4. The germline V gene has CDR1 MDHEN and CDR2 SYDVKM. The CDR3 sequence is CASSLPGTDNQPQHF. CDR3 bases: TGTGCCAGCAGTTTACCCGGGACAGACAATCAGCCCCAGCATTTT. Together with reference TRBV28 and TRBJ1-5, the CDR3 gives the full variable domain: DVKVTQSSRYLVKRTGEKVFLECVQDMDHENMFWYRQDPGLGLRLIYFSYDVKMKEKGDIPEGYSVSREKKERFSLILESASTNQTSMYLCASSLPGTDNQPQHFGDGTRLSIL.

The rearrangement uses TRBV4-3 and TRBJ2-7; D might be TRBD1 (5 bases). This CDR3 is 20 amino acids long. From germline, CDR1 is LGHNA and CDR2 YSLEER. Trimming took 0 bases from V and 0 from J, leaving 24 bases between them. DNA of the CDR3: TGCGCCAGCAGCCAAGATCTAAGGGGATCGGTGGACGACAGCTCCTACGAGCAGTACTTC. As protein: CASSQDLRGSVDDSSYEQYF.

The J gene is TRBJ2-2, the V gene TRBV5-1, with D possibly TRBD1 on 5 matching bases. Trimming shortened V by 5 bases and J by 5 bases, and 25 bases separated the two germline ends. This CDR3 has 18 residues. Germline values: CDR1 SGHRS, CDR2 YFSETQ. The DNA of the CDR3 is TGCGCCAGCAGAGCCCTACCCCTGGCAGGGTATTGGACCGGGGAGCTGTTTTTT. As protein: CASRALPLAGYWTGELFF. Combining the CDR3 with reference TRBV5-1 and TRBJ2-2 gives the whole variable domain KAGVTQTPRYLIKTRGQQVTLSCSPISGHRSVSWYQQTPGQGLQFLFEYFSETQRNKGNFPGRFSGRQFSNSRSEMNVSTLELGDSALYLCASRALPLAGYWTGELFFGEGSRLTVL.

The CDR3, as DNA: TGTGCCTGGAGCGGGACTAGCGGGTGGTACAATGAGCAGTTCTTC. This codes for CAWSGTSGWYNEQFF. The V and J genes are TRBV30 and TRBJ2-1; TRBD2 agrees at 12 bases. Germline V gives CDR1 GTSNPN, CDR2 SVGIG (reference sequence). V lost 3 bases to trimming and J lost 4 bases; unmatched junction nucleotides: 4. The CDR3 contains 15 residues.

J is TRBJ2-7 and V is TRBV28, with a weak D call TRBD2 (6 bases). The V and J ends lost 5 bases and 3 bases respectively, with 17 bases between them. Germline CDR1 and CDR2: MDHEN and SYDVKM. The CDR3 covers 15 residues. CDR3 residues: CASSPGGVKLYEQYF. The CDR3 nucleotides read TGTGCCAGCAGTCCCGGAGGGGTAAAACTCTACGAGCAGTACTTC.